The 22 T cell receptor beta chains presented below share a single source sample, sequenced in a study of cytomegalovirus exposure and HLA in healthy donors. Generated by immunoSEQ multiplex PCR, the TCRdb table keeps only in-frame clones and is missing some. The profile shows approximately 150,000 clones, approximately 87% of them singletons. The sequenced material came from PBMCs. Receptors were obtained from a woman aged 25 to 39 in good health and CMV-seronegative.

This clone came up a few times. The chain recombines TRBV11-1 with TRBJ2-7; 8 bases line up with TRBD1. The trim removed 1 base at V and 4 bases at J, leaving 9 bases unmatched. In germline, CDR1 is SGHAT, CDR2 FQDESV (reference sequence). The CDR3 consists of 16 residues. CDR3 DNA sequence: TGTGCCAGCAGCTTAGAGGGGCCAGGGGGCTGGTACGAGCAGTACTTC. Its protein is CASSLEGPGGWYEQYF.

The genes are TRBV2 and TRBJ1-3; TRBD1 aligns across 7 bases. Trimming removed 5 bases from V and 3 bases from J; junction bases left unmatched: 10. The CDR3 is 16 residues long. In germline, CDR1 is SNHLY, CDR2 FYNNEI. Written as DNA, the CDR3 is TGTGCCAGCAGTCGAGGGGGACAGTTTCTTGGAAACACCATATATTTT. Translation gives CASSRGGQFLGNTIYF.

The chain joins TRBV19 to TRBJ2-7; TRBD1 is a possible D gene (6 bases). The germline CDR1 and CDR2 sequences are LNHDA and SQIVND (reference sequence). Trimming cost V 10 bases and J 4 bases, with 14 bases left between them. This CDR3 spans 12 amino acids. This chain's CDR3 is CATGQRGYEQYF. The CDR3 DNA reads TGTGCCACCGGACAGCGAGGGTACGAGCAGTACTTC.

This chain uses TRBV6-6 with TRBJ1-1; no reliable D call. This CDR3 contains 13 residues. V was shortened by 6 bases and J by 1 base, with 9 bases between the two germline ends. Germline V gives CDR1 MNHNY, CDR2 SVGAGI (reference sequence). The CDR3: CASRDGKNTEAFF. The CDR3 DNA reads TGTGCCAGCAGGGACGGGAAGAACACTGAAGCTTTCTTT.

The V call is TRBV2, the J call TRBJ1-2, with 9 nucleotides matching TRBD1. Unmatched junction bases numbered 7, after V lost 4 bases and J lost 4 bases. Germline CDR1 is SNHLY and CDR2 is FYNNEI. The CDR3 spans 15 residues. The CDR3 reads CASSGTGGTGYGYTF. The CDR3 DNA sequence: TGTGCCAGCAGTGGAACAGGGGGCACTGGCTATGGCTACACCTTC.

This chain joins TRBV6-1 and TRBJ2-6; perhaps TRBD2 as D (5 bases). The V and J ends lost 9 bases and 4 bases respectively, with 13 bases between them. The CDR3 covers 14 residues. Germline loops: CDR1 MNHNS, CDR2 SASEGT. The CDR3 bases are TGTGCCAGTAGCGACTTGGGGGGGGCCAACGTCCTGACTTTC. It yields the protein CASSDLGGANVLTF.

This sequence joins TRBV7-2 and TRBJ2-6; 8 positions match TRBD1. CDR1 and CDR2 (germline): SGHTA, FQGNSA. This CDR3 contains 19 residues. J gave up 0 bases and V 8 bases, and 15 bases lay outside the gene matches. The DNA for the CDR3 is TGTGCCAGCGCCTGGGGTAGGGACAGGTACAGCTCTGGGGCCAACGTCCTGACTTTC. Residues: CASAWGRDRYSSGANVLTF.

DNA for the CDR3: TGTGCCAGCAGTGCAAAGAAGGACATGAACACTGAAGCTTTCTTT. Residues: CASSAKKDMNTEAFF. The chain is built from TRBV2 and TRBJ1-1, with D tentatively TRBD1 (5 bases). Germline CDR1 SNHLY, CDR2 FYNNEI. The germline V and J ends were trimmed by 4 bases and 0 bases, with 12 bases remaining between them. The CDR3 runs to 15 residues.

This chain joins TRBV4-1 and TRBJ1-5, with D hard to call. The ends were cut back, 1 base at V and 6 bases at J, with 7 bases in the middle. From germline, CDR1 is MGHRA and CDR2 YSYEKL. CDR3 length equals 13 residues. CDR3 bases: TGCGCCAGCAGCCAAGTTTTCCGTCAGCCCCAGCATTTT. It is translated as CASSQVFRQPQHF.

V is TRBV2 and J is TRBJ2-1; D call uncertain. CDR1 and CDR2 (germline): SNHLY, FYNNEI. This CDR3 region has 14 residues. Trimming stripped 6 bases from V and 4 bases from J, with 13 bases between. CDR3 DNA: TGTGCCAGCAGGCGCCGCCAGGCGTACAATGAGCAGTTCTTC. Residues: CASRRRQAYNEQFF. Full variable domain (outside the CDR3, taken from reference TRBV2 and TRBJ2-1): EPEVTQTPSHQVTQMGQEVILRCVPISNHLYFYWYRQILGQKVEFLVSFYNNEISEKSEIFDDQFSVERPDGSNFTLKIRSTKLEDSAMYFCASRRRQAYNEQFFGPGTRLTVL.

This rearrangement joins TRBV4-3 to TRBJ2-1; the D is unclear. CDR1 and CDR2 from the germline V gene are LGHNA and YSLEER. This CDR3 has 15 amino acids. Between the trimmed V and J ends, which lost 1 base and 2 bases, there was a span of 9 bases. The CDR3 region is CASSQGPQAYNEQFF. CDR3 nucleotides: TGCGCCAGCAGCCAAGGCCCCCAGGCCTACAATGAGCAGTTCTTC.

The J gene is TRBJ2-1, the V gene TRBV27; 8 bases line up with TRBD1. The trim removed 6 bases at V and 9 bases at J, leaving 13 bases unmatched. This CDR3 spans 15 amino acids. From germline, CDR1 is MNHEY and CDR2 SMNVEV (reference sequence). The CDR3 protein is CASSPRTGLRVEQFF. CDR3 nucleotide sequence: TGTGCCAGCAGCCCTCGGACAGGGCTGAGGGTTGAGCAGTTCTTC.

In its sample, this clone was seen once. The CDR3 protein is CASSLDRDREKTGYTF. The CDR3 DNA reads TGTGCCAGCAGCTTAGATCGGGACAGGGAGAAGACTGGCTACACCTTC. The V call is TRBV11-2, the J call TRBJ1-2; 9 nucleotides line up with TRBD1. Germline trimming cut 0 bases from V and 7 bases from J; bases unmatched to any gene: 9. The CDR3 loop spans 16 amino acids. The germline V gene encodes CDR1 SGHAT and CDR2 FQNNGV.

The rearrangement links TRBV7-7 to TRBJ2-2; 8 positions match TRBD2. The CDR3 has 16 residues. J gave up 4 bases and V 3 bases, and 7 bases lay outside the gene matches. CDR1 SSHAT and CDR2 FNYEAQ come from the germline V gene (reference sequence). CDR3 nucleotides: TGTGCCAGCAGCTTTGGCGCGGGGGGCTCCACCGGGGAGCTGTTTTTT. The encoded protein is CASSFGAGGSTGELFF.

The chain combines TRBV25-1 with TRBJ2-3, with TRBD2 matching over 7 bases. Germline CDR1 and CDR2: MGHDK and SYGVNS. This CDR3 has 13 amino acids. Unmatched junction bases numbered 6, after V lost 6 bases and J lost 6 bases. DNA of the CDR3: TGTGCCAGCAGGGCTAGCGGAGGGGATACGCAGTATTTT. Its translation is CASRASGGDTQYF. Together with reference TRBV25-1 and TRBJ2-3, the CDR3 gives the full variable domain: EADIYQTPRYLVIGTGKKITLECSQTMGHDKMYWYQQDPGMELHLIHYSYGVNSTEKGDLSSESTVSRIRTEHFPLTLESARPSHTSQYLCASRASGGDTQYFGPGTRLTVL.

V and J are TRBV7-9 and TRBJ2-7; 7 positions agree with TRBD2. V was clipped by 1 base and J by 0 bases; unmatched bases: 6. Germline V gene lookup returns CDR1 SEHNR and CDR2 FQNEAQ (reference sequence). The CDR3 loop spans 16 amino acids. CDR3 residues: CASSLVGEGISYEQYF. The CDR3 nucleotides are TGTGCCAGCAGCTTAGTGGGGGAGGGTATCTCCTACGAGCAGTACTTC.

The rearrangement links TRBV4-3 to TRBJ2-7, with D possibly matching TRBD1 (5 bases). Germline V gene data show CDR1 as LGHNA and CDR2 as YSLEER. V was pared by 2 bases and J by 1 base, with 12 bases between. The CDR3 is made up of 15 amino acids. CDR3 protein: CASSQNFQGSYEQYF. The CDR3 DNA sequence: TGCGCCAGCAGCCAAAATTTTCAGGGATCCTACGAGCAGTACTTC.

The chain carries TRBV19 and TRBJ2-7; possibly TRBD2 for D (7 bases). Germline loops: CDR1 LNHDA, CDR2 SQIVND (reference sequence). The V and J ends lost 3 bases and 3 bases respectively, with 12 bases between them. This CDR3 is 14 amino acids long. DNA for the CDR3: TGTGCCAGTAGTATTGCCGGGGGGCTCTACGAGCAGTACTTC. As protein: CASSIAGGLYEQYF.

The chain uses TRBV7-8 and TRBJ1-1; D gene ambiguous. The CDR3 length is 14 residues. V lost 3 bases and J 0 bases, leaving 8 bases between the germline ends. Per the germline V gene, CDR1 is SGHVS and CDR2 is FQNEAQ. CDR3 DNA sequence: TGTGCCAGCAGCTTCTCAACAGTGAACACTGAAGCTTTCTTT. The encoded protein is CASSFSTVNTEAFF.

The chain couples TRBV6-5 to TRBJ2-1; 9 bases are shared with TRBD1. CDR1 is MNHEY and CDR2 is SVGAGI in the germline V gene. The CDR3 extends over 13 amino acids. J lost 8 bases, V lost 5 bases, and 4 bases had no gene match. Here the CDR3 reads CASSRDRVHEQFF. The DNA for the CDR3 is TGTGCCAGCAGTCGGGACAGGGTACATGAGCAGTTCTTC.

This rearrangement joins TRBV29-1 to TRBJ2-7; 8 positions agree with TRBD1. J gave up 7 bases and V 5 bases, and 4 bases lay outside the gene matches. Germline V gene sequence: CDR1 SQVTM, CDR2 ANQGSEA. CDR3 length: 11 residues. CDR3 protein: CSVSRQGEQYF. The CDR3 DNA reads TGCAGCGTTTCCCGACAGGGGGAGCAGTACTTC.

The gene calls are TRBV2 and TRBJ1-6; 8 bases fit TRBD1. The CDR3 has 16 amino acids. From germline, CDR1 is SNHLY and CDR2 FYNNEI. Trimming cost V 7 bases and J 8 bases; bases outside gene matches: 13. The CDR3 nucleotides read TGTGCCAGCAACCCCCAGGGGGCTGGGATGGATTCACCCCTCCACTTT. It is translated as CASNPQGAGMDSPLHF.